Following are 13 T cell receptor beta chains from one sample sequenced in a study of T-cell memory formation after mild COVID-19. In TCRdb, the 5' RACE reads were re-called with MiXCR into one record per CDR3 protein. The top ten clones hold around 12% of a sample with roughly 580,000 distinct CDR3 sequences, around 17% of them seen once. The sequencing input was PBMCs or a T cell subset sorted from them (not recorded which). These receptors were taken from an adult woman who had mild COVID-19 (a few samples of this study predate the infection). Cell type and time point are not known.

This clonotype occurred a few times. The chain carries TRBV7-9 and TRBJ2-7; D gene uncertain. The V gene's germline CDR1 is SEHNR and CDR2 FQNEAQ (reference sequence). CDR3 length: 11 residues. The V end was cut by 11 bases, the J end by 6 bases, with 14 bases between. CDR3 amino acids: CAGQGYGEQYF. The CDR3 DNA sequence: TGTGCCGGTCAAGGGTATGGCGAGCAGTACTTC.

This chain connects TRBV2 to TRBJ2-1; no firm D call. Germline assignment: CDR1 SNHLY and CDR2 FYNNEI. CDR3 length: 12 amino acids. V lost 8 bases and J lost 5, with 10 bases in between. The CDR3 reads CASDDLNNEQFF. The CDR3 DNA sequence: TGTGCCAGCGACGACTTGAACAATGAGCAGTTCTTC.

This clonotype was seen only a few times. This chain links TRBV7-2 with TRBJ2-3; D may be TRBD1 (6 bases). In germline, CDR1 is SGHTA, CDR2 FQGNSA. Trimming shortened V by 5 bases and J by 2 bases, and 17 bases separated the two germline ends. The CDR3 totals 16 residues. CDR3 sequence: CASSARRGGPTDTQYF. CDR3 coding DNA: TGTGCCAGCAGCGCGAGACGAGGGGGACCCACAGATACGCAGTATTTT.

CDR3 protein: CASSSAWGETQYF. The CDR3 DNA sequence: TGTGCCAGCAGCTCCGCATGGGGGGAGACCCAGTACTTC. The rearrangement uses TRBV7-3 and TRBJ2-5; D may match TRBD1 or TRBD2 (5 bases each). This CDR3 has 13 amino acids. Trimming stripped 4 bases from V and 5 bases from J, with 11 bases between. The germline CDR1 and CDR2 sequences are SGHTA and FQGTGA.

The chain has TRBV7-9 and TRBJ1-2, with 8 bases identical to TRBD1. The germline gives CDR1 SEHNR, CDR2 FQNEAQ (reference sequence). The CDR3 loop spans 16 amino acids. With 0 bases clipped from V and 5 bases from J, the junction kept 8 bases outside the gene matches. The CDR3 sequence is CASSLASTGGSYGYTF. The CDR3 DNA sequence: TGTGCCAGCAGCTTAGCCTCTACAGGGGGATCATATGGCTACACCTTC.

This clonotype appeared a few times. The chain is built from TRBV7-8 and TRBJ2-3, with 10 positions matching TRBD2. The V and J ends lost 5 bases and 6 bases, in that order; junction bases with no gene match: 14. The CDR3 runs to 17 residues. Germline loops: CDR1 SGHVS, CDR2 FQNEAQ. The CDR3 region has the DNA TGTGCCAGCAGCCTCCGTGAGGTTAGCGGGAGGAGTGATACGCAGTATTTT. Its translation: CASSLREVSGRSDTQYF.

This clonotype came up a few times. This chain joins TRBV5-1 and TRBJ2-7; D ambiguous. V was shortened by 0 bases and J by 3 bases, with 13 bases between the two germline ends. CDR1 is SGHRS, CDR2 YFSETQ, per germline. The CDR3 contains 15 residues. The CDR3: CASSLAGRDSYEQYF. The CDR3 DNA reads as TGCGCCAGCAGCTTGGCCGGCAGAGATAGCTACGAGCAGTACTTC.

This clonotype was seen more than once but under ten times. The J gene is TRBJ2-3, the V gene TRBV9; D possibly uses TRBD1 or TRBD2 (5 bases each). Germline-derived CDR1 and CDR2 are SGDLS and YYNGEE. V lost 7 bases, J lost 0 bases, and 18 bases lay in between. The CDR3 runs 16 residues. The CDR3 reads CASGSRGAQSTDTQYF. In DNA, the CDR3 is TGTGCCAGCGGGTCCCGAGGGGCGCAGAGCACAGATACGCAGTATTTT.

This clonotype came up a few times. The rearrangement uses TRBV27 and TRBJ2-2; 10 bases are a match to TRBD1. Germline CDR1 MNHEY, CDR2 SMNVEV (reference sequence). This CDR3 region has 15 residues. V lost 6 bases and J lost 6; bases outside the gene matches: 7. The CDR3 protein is CASRGQGVRAGELFF. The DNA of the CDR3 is TGTGCCAGCAGAGGACAGGGGGTCAGGGCCGGGGAGCTGTTTTTT.

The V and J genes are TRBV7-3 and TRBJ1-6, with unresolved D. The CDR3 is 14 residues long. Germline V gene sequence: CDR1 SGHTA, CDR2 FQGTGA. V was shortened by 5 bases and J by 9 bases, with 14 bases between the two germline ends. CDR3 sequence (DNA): TGTGCCAGCAGCCACCAGTCTTCAGGTTCACCCCTCCACTTT. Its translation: CASSHQSSGSPLHF.

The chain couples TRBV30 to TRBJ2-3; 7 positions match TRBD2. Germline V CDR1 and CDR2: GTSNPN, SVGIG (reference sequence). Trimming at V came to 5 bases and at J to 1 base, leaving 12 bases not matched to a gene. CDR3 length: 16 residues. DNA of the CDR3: TGTGCCTGGGCGAGGGAGGGCTTCATGGGCACAGATACGCAGTATTTT. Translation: CAWAREGFMGTDTQYF. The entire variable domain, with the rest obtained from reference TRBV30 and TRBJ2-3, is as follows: SQTIHQWPATLVQPVGSPLSLECTVEGTSNPNLYWYRQAAGRGLQLLFYSVGIGQISSEVPQNLSASRPQDRQFILSSKKLLLSDSGFYLCAWAREGFMGTDTQYFGPGTRLTVL.

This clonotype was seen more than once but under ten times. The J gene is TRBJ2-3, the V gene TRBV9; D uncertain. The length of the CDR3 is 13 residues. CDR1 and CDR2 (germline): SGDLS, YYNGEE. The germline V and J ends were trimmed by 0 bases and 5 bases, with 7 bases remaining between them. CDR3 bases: TGTGCCAGCAGCGTAGGTAATGAAGATACGCAGTATTTT. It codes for CASSVGNEDTQYF.

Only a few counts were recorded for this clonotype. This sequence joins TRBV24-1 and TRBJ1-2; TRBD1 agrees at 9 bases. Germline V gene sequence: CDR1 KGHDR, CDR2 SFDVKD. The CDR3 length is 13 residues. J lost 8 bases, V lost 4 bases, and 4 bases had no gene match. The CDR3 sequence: CATSDRTGVGYTF. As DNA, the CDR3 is TGTGCCACCAGTGACCGGACAGGGGTCGGCTACACCTTC.